This T cell receptor (beta chain) was recorded in a study of cytomegalovirus exposure and HLA in healthy donors. Study-level results: The tendency of first-cohort TCR clusters to co-occur in the 120 validation repertoires was identified by a subsequent analysis. Some public TCRs appeared in many individuals, while most sequences were rare. Three chains linked to CMV were shown in vitro to be specific for CMV antigens. The study labeled 150 to 200 TCR beta chains cytomegalovirus-associated.

A word on this clone: What it binds is not known.

Some clones are missing from TCRdb's copy, which holds only in-frame ones; the method was immunoSEQ multiplex PCR. This sample has 330,000 or so clones, with 75% to 90% found just once. The sequenced sample consisted of PBMCs. The TCR sequence derives from a young woman in good health and CMV-seronegative.

The CDR3, as DNA: TGCAGCGTTGAACAACGACAGCCCGGCGCTAACAATGAGCAGTTCTTC. Translated: CSVEQRQPGANNEQFF. The chain has TRBV29-1 and TRBJ2-1; possible D gene TRBD1, 5 bases. This CDR3 is 16 amino acids long. Germline loops: CDR1 SQVTM, CDR2 ANQGSEA. Deletions cut 2 bases from V and 5 bases from J, with 19 bases between.